The 26 T cell receptor beta chains listed next were all sequenced from one sample in a study of T cell repertoires in cytomegalovirus infection. These receptors lack a known antigen. TCRdb reprocessed the reads via MiXCR and lists one record per CDR3 protein. Found here are approximately 910,000 distinct CDR3 sequences, under 40% of them singletons; the top ten hold about an eighth. The material sequenced was cultured CD8+ T cells from PBMCs, taken from culture after CMV antigen stimulation. The receptors were gathered from a human donor in good health (CMV status not recorded). Some clones in this sample may be carry-over from other donors' samples.

This clonotype was recorded once. The chain joins TRBV2 to TRBJ2-3; D may match TRBD1 or TRBD2 (6 bases each). The V end lost 4 bases, the J end lost 6 bases, and 20 bases lay between the germline ends. The germline V gene has CDR1 SNHLY and CDR2 FYNNEI. The CDR3 contains 16 residues. The CDR3 region has the DNA TGTGCCAGCAGTGGGGGGGCTTCTCTCGCCGATGATACGCAGTATTTT. It yields the protein CASSGGASLADDTQYF.

This clonotype was found a few times. The chain employs TRBV28 and TRBJ1-6; no clear D. This CDR3 comprises 14 residues. With 3 bases removed from V and 11 bases from J, the gap between germline ends came to 14 bases. CDR1 and CDR2 from the germline V gene are MDHEN and SYDVKM. The CDR3 sequence: CASSFRGIDPPLHF. The CDR3 DNA sequence: TGTGCCAGCAGTTTTCGAGGGATCGATCCACCCCTCCACTTT.

The V gene is TRBV6-6, the J gene TRBJ1-1; D ambiguous. Germline V gene lookup returns CDR1 MNHNY and CDR2 SVGAGI (reference sequence). CDR3 size: 17 residues. The V and J ends lost 1 base and 1 base respectively, with 16 bases between them. The CDR3 DNA follows: TGTGCCAGCAGTTACTGGCCCCTACGGGAAACGAACACTGAAGCTTTCTTT. As protein: CASSYWPLRETNTEAFF.

J is TRBJ1-2 and V is TRBV7-9, with TRBD1 as a possible D gene (5 bases). This CDR3 is 15 amino acids long. Germline-derived CDR1 and CDR2 are SEHNR and FQNEAQ (reference sequence). The V and J ends lost 5 bases and 2 bases respectively, with 15 bases between them. The CDR3 DNA is TGTGCCAGCAGCCCCCTCGGGGGGGTGAACTATGGCTACACCTTC. This gives the protein CASSPLGGVNYGYTF.

The chain uses TRBV11-1 and TRBJ1-1; TRBD1 is a possible D gene (5 bases). V was shortened by 5 bases and J by 4 bases, with 17 bases between the two germline ends. Germline loops: CDR1 SGHAT, CDR2 FQDESV (reference sequence). This CDR3 has 15 residues. CDR3 protein: CASSLVRGLFTEAFF. CDR3 in DNA: TGTGCCAGCAGCCTGGTACGGGGGTTATTCACTGAAGCTTTCTTT.

V is TRBV5-1 and J is TRBJ2-7; TRBD1 matches 7 bases. This CDR3 is built from 14 residues. Germline assignment: CDR1 SGHRS and CDR2 YFSETQ. V was pared by 4 bases and J by 3 bases, with 7 bases of the junction left unmatched. Here the CDR3 reads CASSDRDPIYEQYF. The CDR3 nucleotides are TGCGCCAGCAGCGACAGGGACCCTATCTACGAGCAGTACTTC. The full variable domain, completed using reference TRBV5-1 and TRBJ2-7, is KAGVTQTPRYLIKTRGQQVTLSCSPISGHRSVSWYQQTPGQGLQFLFEYFSETQRNKGNFPGRFSGRQFSNSRSEMNVSTLELGDSALYLCASSDRDPIYEQYFGPGTRLTVT.

This clonotype was recorded many times. The CDR3 bases are TGTGCCAGCAGTTACCGTACGGACACTGAAGCTTTCTTT. This gives the protein CASSYRTDTEAFF. This sequence joins TRBV6-5 and TRBJ1-1; D is unresolved. The CDR3 is 13 amino acids. Germline CDR1 MNHEY, CDR2 SVGAGI. V was cut by 2 bases and J by 3 bases, with 7 bases left in between.

This clonotype was found a few times. The chain joins TRBV7-9 to TRBJ1-1, with 11 bases aligning to TRBD1. Germline CDR1 and CDR2: SEHNR and FQNEAQ (reference sequence). This CDR3 has 17 residues. Trimming at V came to 5 bases and at J to 6 bases, leaving 14 bases not matched to a gene. The CDR3 DNA follows: TGTGCCAGCAGCCGTCGGGGACAGGGGGGGTTCCAGTCTGAAGCTTTCTTT. Residues: CASSRRGQGGFQSEAFF.

The V gene is TRBV10-3, the J gene TRBJ1-5; 8 bases align to TRBD1. This CDR3 region has 16 residues. V dropped 4 bases and J dropped 4; count of bases not matched to a gene: 9. Germline assignment: CDR1 ENHRY and CDR2 SYGVKD. The CDR3 nucleotides read TGTGCCATCAGTGTGGGGATACAGGGGGGGAATCAGCCCCAGCATTTT. It specifies CAISVGIQGGNQPQHF.

The J gene is TRBJ1-1, the V gene TRBV10-3; D is unresolved. The CDR3 has 12 amino acids. Germline V gene sequence: CDR1 ENHRY, CDR2 SYGVKD. Trimming stripped 6 bases from V and 4 bases from J, with 9 bases between. CDR3 bases: TGTGCCATCAGAGACGGCGGCACTGAAGCTTTCTTT. Amino acids: CAIRDGGTEAFF.

Many counts were recorded for this clonotype. The V gene is TRBV7-2, the J gene TRBJ2-3, with no clear D. This CDR3 has 14 amino acids. CDR1 SGHTA and CDR2 FQGNSA come from the germline V gene. V lost 3 bases to trimming and J lost 2 bases, with 9 bases between them. CDR3 sequence: CASSLVGVTDTQYF. The CDR3 coding sequence is TGTGCCAGCAGCTTGGTGGGCGTCACAGATACGCAGTATTTT.

This clonotype was observed a handful of times. The chain carries TRBV12-5 and TRBJ2-1; D is unclear. Trimming left V 1 base short and J 4 bases short, with 8 bases between. The germline V gene has CDR1 LGHNT and CDR2 FRNRAP. The CDR3 extends over 14 amino acids. The CDR3 DNA is TGTGCTAGTGGTTTGGGCGTGGATTACAATGAGCAGTTCTTC. This gives the protein CASGLGVDYNEQFF.

This clonotype was detected ten times or more. The rearrangement links TRBV12-3 or TRBV12-4 to TRBJ2-3; D not certain. This CDR3 region has 13 residues. V lost 11 bases and J lost 3, with 15 bases in between. The CDR3 loop is CAATGHKTDTQYF. The CDR3 DNA follows: TGTGCCGCCACGGGCCACAAGACAGATACGCAGTATTTT.

This clonotype was seen more than once but under ten times. The chain links TRBV7-3 to TRBJ2-1, with 11 positions matching TRBD1. Germline assignment: CDR1 SGHTA and CDR2 FQGTGA. The CDR3 loop spans 18 amino acids. V gave up 2 bases and J gave up 6 bases; unmatched junction bases: 12. The CDR3 DNA sequence: TGTGCCAGCAGCTTACTCGTACCGGACAGGGGGCTTTTCAATGAGCAGTTCTTC. It yields the protein CASSLLVPDRGLFNEQFF.

This clonotype has just a few counts. V is TRBV19 and J is TRBJ1-5; 9 nucleotides line up with TRBD1. The germline V gene encodes CDR1 LNHDA and CDR2 SQIVND (reference sequence). Trimming removed 6 bases from V and 0 bases from J; junction bases left unmatched: 3. This CDR3 region has 15 residues. In DNA form, the CDR3 reads TGTGCCAGTAGCTACAGGGGGCCTAGCAATCAGCCCCAGCATTTT. This gives the protein CASSYRGPSNQPQHF.

The chain joins TRBV7-9 to TRBJ2-5; D is unresolved. Per the germline V gene, CDR1 is SEHNR and CDR2 is FQNEAQ (reference sequence). Trimming shortened V by 3 bases and J by 0 bases, and 14 bases separated the two germline ends. CDR3 length equals 16 residues. The CDR3 DNA reads as TGTGCCAGCAGCTTGGGCAGCGCCATGTACCAAGAGACCCAGTACTTC. Protein: CASSLGSAMYQETQYF.

The CDR3 DNA reads TGTGCCAGCAGTTACCCCGATTTGGGCGACGGGGAGCTGTTTTTT. This sequence encodes CASSYPDLGDGELFF. The V call is TRBV6-1, the J call TRBJ2-2; D ambiguous. Germline V CDR1 and CDR2: MNHNS, SASEGT. This CDR3 contains 15 residues. Deletions cut 5 bases from V and 7 bases from J, with 17 bases between.

This clonotype was detected many times. The genes are TRBV12-3 or TRBV12-4 and TRBJ1-2; TRBD1 is a possible D gene (6 bases). V lost 6 bases and J lost 4, with 18 bases in between. CDR3 length: 15 residues. In nucleotides, the CDR3 is TGTGCCAGCAGCCCGGGACACCCCCGGGTCTATGGCTACACCTTC. This codes for CASSPGHPRVYGYTF.

V is TRBV20-1 and J is TRBJ2-7; D remains unclear. Germline V gene data show CDR1 as DFQATT and CDR2 as SNEGSKA (reference sequence). V was shortened by 0 bases and J by 0 bases, with 12 bases between the two germline ends. The CDR3 totals 15 residues. CDR3 region: CSARDWTGSSYEQYF. The CDR3 DNA reads TGCAGTGCTAGAGATTGGACCGGCAGCTCCTACGAGCAGTACTTC.

This clonotype was seen only a few times. This rearrangement joins TRBV15 to TRBJ1-5, with 9 bases fitting TRBD1. The ends lost 4 bases at V and 5 bases at J; junction bases unmatched: 9. Germline values: CDR1 LNHNV, CDR2 YYDKDF (reference sequence). CDR3 length: 16 amino acids. The CDR3 nucleotides are TGTGCCACCAGCACTTCTCACCGGGACAGGGATCAGCCCCAGCATTTT. It encodes CATSTSHRDRDQPQHF.

The J gene is TRBJ2-7, the V gene TRBV29-1, with D possibly being TRBD2 (5 bases). CDR3 length: 16 amino acids. In germline, CDR1 is SQVTM, CDR2 ANQGSEA. Deletions cut 0 bases from V and 2 bases from J, with 17 bases between. The CDR3, as DNA: TGCAGCGTTGAAGATTCGGACGCCGCCGGGGCCTACGAGCAGTACTTC. Amino acid sequence: CSVEDSDAAGAYEQYF.

This chain links TRBV27 with TRBJ1-5, with TRBD1 as a possible D gene (5 bases). This CDR3 comprises 14 residues. Per the germline V gene, CDR1 is MNHEY and CDR2 is SMNVEV (reference sequence). Between the trimmed V and J ends, which lost 2 bases and 10 bases, there was a span of 15 bases. The CDR3 reads CASSLGGGRRPQHF. CDR3 bases: TGTGCCAGCAGTTTAGGGGGAGGGAGAAGACCCCAGCATTTT.

This clonotype was recorded many times. The V and J genes are TRBV6-1 and TRBJ1-1; 7 bases fit TRBD1. V dropped 6 bases and J dropped 2; count of bases not matched to a gene: 3. The CDR3 covers 13 residues. From germline, CDR1 is MNHNS and CDR2 SASEGT. CDR3 amino acids: CASSNRGNTEAFF. CDR3 nucleotides: TGTGCCAGCAGCAACAGGGGTAACACTGAAGCTTTCTTT.

This sequence joins TRBV2 and TRBJ2-1, with D hard to call. Germline-derived CDR1 and CDR2 are SNHLY and FYNNEI. The CDR3 runs 12 residues. V lost 6 bases and J lost 6, with 9 bases in between. The CDR3 bases are TGTGCCAGCAGAATCAGCGTCAATGAGCAGTTCTTC. This sequence encodes CASRISVNEQFF.

The table lists this clonotype with a few counts. The chain carries TRBV6-4 and TRBJ2-1; the match to TRBD2 covers 12 bases. The trim removed 3 bases at V and 6 bases at J, leaving 3 bases unmatched. Germline CDR1 and CDR2: MRHNA and SNTAGT. The CDR3 is 15 amino acids. The CDR3 DNA reads as TGTGCCAGCAGTGATCCTAGCGGGGGGGTCAATGAGCAGTTCTTC. This codes for CASSDPSGGVNEQFF.

J is TRBJ1-2 and V is TRBV25-1; D uncertain. The CDR3 has 11 residues. Trimming took 4 bases from V and 12 from J, leaving 12 bases between them. The germline V gene encodes CDR1 MGHDK and CDR2 SYGVNS. CDR3 in DNA: TGTGCCAGCAGTGTAGGAGGGAGAGACACCTTC. It is translated as CASSVGGRDTF.